Sequencing of this T cell receptor beta chain was carried out in a study of T cell responses to AZD1222 COVID-19 vaccine. The V gene lost 4 bases and the J gene lost 6 bases, with 12 bases spanning the gap. CDR3 size: 14 residues. The germline gives CDR1 SEHNR, CDR2 FQNEAQ (reference sequence). General study findings and limits: All repertoire sampling was performed exclusively after the peak T cell response. Across the whole spike, CD4 TCRs peaked at regions 160-218 and 743-854. Most donors were white British, females outnumbered males, and clonal diversity was possibly underestimated. Per reports, nearly half of all spike-specific TCRs target regions that are unmutated in variants.

As regards this clone: Antigen unknown.

Some clones are missing from TCRdb's copy, which holds only in-frame ones; the method was immunoSEQ multiplex PCR. The profile shows approximately 220,000 clones, 93% of them singletons. V is TRBV7-9 and J is TRBJ1-4; TRBD1 might be the D (6 bases). This clonotype was obtained from an adult in good health. Specimen: peripheral blood, collected on day 0 of MenACWY control vaccination. In DNA, the CDR3 is TGTGCCAGCAGCTCAGGGGTTCTAGATGAAAAACTGTTTTTT. The encoded protein is CASSSGVLDEKLFF.